The 27 T cell receptor beta chains listed next were all sequenced from one sample in a study of graft-versus-host responses after intestinal transplantation. Lamina propria and intraepithelial lymphocytes were released by processing graft tissue. TCRdb's copy holds only in-frame clones and misses some; the assay was immunoSEQ multiplex PCR. The data contain roughly 8,400 clones, around 72% of them singletons. The material was ileum tissue, obtained 494 days after intestinal transplant. These receptors originate from a human patient who received an intestinal transplant, so some T cells may come from the graft donor.

V and J are TRBV5-6 and TRBJ2-3, with D unclear. This CDR3 spans 14 amino acids. Between the trimmed V and J ends, which lost 4 bases and 2 bases, there was a span of 11 bases. In germline, CDR1 is SGHDT, CDR2 YYEEEE. CDR3 in DNA: TGTGCCAGCAGCATTTTTGGTACCACAGATACGCAGTATTTT. Translation: CASSIFGTTDTQYF.

The chain carries TRBV30 and TRBJ2-5; no definite D call. The germline gives CDR1 GTSNPN, CDR2 SVGIG (reference sequence). This CDR3 comprises 12 residues. V lost 5 bases to trimming and J lost 3 bases, with 10 bases between them. The CDR3 spells CAWETPEETQYF. In nucleotides, the CDR3 is TGTGCCTGGGAGACTCCCGAAGAGACCCAGTACTTC.

The chain has TRBV11-1 and TRBJ2-2; TRBD1 matches 8 bases. The CDR3 sequence is 15 residues long. The J segment lost 9 bases and the V segment lost 5 bases, leaving 11 bases of the junction unmatched. Germline values: CDR1 SGHAT, CDR2 FQDESV (reference sequence). The CDR3 DNA is TGTGCCAGCAGCCAGGGGACAGGAGGTAACCGGGAGCTGTTTTTT. Amino acid sequence: CASSQGTGGNRELFF.

This chain joins TRBV14 and TRBJ1-6, with a weak D call TRBD1 (6 bases). Germline CDR1 and CDR2: SGHDN and FVKESK. V lost 4 bases to trimming and J lost 6 bases, with 13 bases between them. This CDR3 is 15 amino acids long. The chain's CDR3 is CASSLDRRSNSPLHF. As DNA, the CDR3 is TGTGCCAGCAGCCTAGACAGGCGTTCTAATTCACCCCTCCACTTT.

The table lists this clone with a few counts. The chain combines TRBV7-8 with TRBJ1-6; TRBD1 aligns across 8 bases. CDR1 and CDR2 from the germline V gene are SGHVS and FQNEAQ. The ends lost 0 bases at V and 9 bases at J; junction bases unmatched: 4. This CDR3 contains 15 residues. DNA for the CDR3: TGTGCCAGCAGCTTAGCGCAGGGGGCAGGTTCACCCCTCCACTTT. It yields the protein CASSLAQGAGSPLHF.

This sequence joins TRBV9 and TRBJ2-7; TRBD1 or TRBD2 may be the D gene (5 bases each). CDR1 SGDLS and CDR2 YYNGEE come from the germline V gene. This CDR3 has 13 residues. V lost 3 bases and J 7 bases, leaving 14 bases between the germline ends. The CDR3 DNA sequence: TGTGCCAGCAGCGCCTCGGGGCCGGGGGAGCAGTACTTC. This sequence encodes CASSASGPGEQYF.

A note on this clone: The identical CDR3 is also encoded by other nucleotide sequences in the sample. This chain uses TRBV5-1 with TRBJ2-5; no clear D. There are 11 residues in the CDR3. CDR1 is SGHRS and CDR2 is YFSETQ in the germline V gene. Trimming shortened V by 1 base and J by 5 bases, and 3 bases separated the two germline ends. The CDR3 sequence is CASSLTETQYF. The CDR3 DNA reads as TGCGCCAGCAGCTTGACGGAGACCCAGTACTTC. Drawing the rest from reference TRBV5-1 and TRBJ2-5, the complete variable domain is KAGVTQTPRYLIKTRGQQVTLSCSPISGHRSVSWYQQTPGQGLQFLFEYFSETQRNKGNFPGRFSGRQFSNSRSEMNVSTLELGDSALYLCASSLTETQYFGPGTRLLVL.

The J gene is TRBJ2-7, the V gene TRBV18, with 13 bases fitting TRBD2. Germline values: CDR1 KGHSH, CDR2 LQKENI. With 3 bases clipped from V and 6 bases from J, the junction kept 8 bases outside the gene matches. This CDR3 is 16 amino acids long. Here the CDR3 reads CASSPTTSGRASEQYF. In nucleotides, the CDR3 is TGTGCCAGCTCACCGACTACTAGCGGGAGGGCCTCCGAGCAGTACTTC.

The CDR3 nucleotides are TGTGCCATCAGCCTGACTAGCGGGGACACCGGGGAGCTGTTTTTT. Encoded protein: CAISLTSGDTGELFF. V and J are TRBV10-3 and TRBJ2-2, with 11 bases lining up with TRBD2. The CDR3 is 15 residues long. Germline CDR1 reads ENHRY; CDR2 reads SYGVKD. V lost 6 bases to trimming and J lost 3 bases; unmatched junction nucleotides: 3.

This clone has just a few counts. This rearrangement joins TRBV4-2 to TRBJ2-5, with D perhaps TRBD1 or TRBD2 (6 bases each). Trimming pared 0 bases from V and 5 bases from J, leaving 10 bases between. The CDR3 spans 14 residues. Germline CDR1 is LGHNA and CDR2 is YNFKEQ. CDR3 nucleotide sequence: TGTGCCAGCAGCCAAGATGGGGGGCGGGAGACCCAGTACTTC. It encodes CASSQDGGRETQYF.

The chain has TRBV5-4 and TRBJ2-2, with a tentative D call TRBD1 (6 bases). Trimming pared 4 bases from V and 1 base from J, leaving 11 bases between. Germline CDR1 SGHNT, CDR2 YYREEE (reference sequence). The CDR3 covers 15 residues. The CDR3 loop reads CASSQEQGNTGELFF. The CDR3 DNA is TGTGCCAGCAGCCAAGAACAGGGGAACACCGGGGAGCTGTTTTTT.

This clone was observed a few times. The CDR3 sequence: CSARRGRAAFF. The CDR3 bases are TGCAGTGCTAGGAGGGGCAGGGCTGCTTTCTTT. The chain carries TRBV20-1 and TRBJ1-1; a possible D gene is TRBD1 (5 bases). V dropped 3 bases and J dropped 11 bases, with 13 bases sitting between them. CDR3 size: 11 residues. Germline V gives CDR1 DFQATT, CDR2 SNEGSKA (reference sequence).

This chain links TRBV27 with TRBJ2-7; D is ambiguous. V was clipped by 5 bases and J by 3 bases, with 11 bases between them. The CDR3 sequence is 13 residues long. Germline V CDR1 and CDR2: MNHEY, SMNVEV (reference sequence). CDR3 in amino acids: CASSINYLYEQYF. CDR3 nucleotide sequence: TGTGCCAGCAGTATTAATTATCTCTACGAGCAGTACTTC.

The rearrangement joins TRBV18 to TRBJ1-6; TRBD1 is a possible D gene (5 bases). This CDR3 comprises 16 residues. V was cut by 4 bases and J by 0 bases, with 10 bases left in between. Germline CDR1 KGHSH, CDR2 LQKENI. The CDR3 DNA follows: TGTGCCAGCTCACTGAACAGGAACTCCTATAATTCACCCCTCCACTTT. This sequence encodes CASSLNRNSYNSPLHF. The full variable domain, rest sourced from reference TRBV18 and TRBJ1-6, is NAGVMQNPRHLVRRRGQEARLRCSPMKGHSHVYWYRQLPEEGLKFMVYLQKENIIDESGMPKERFSAEFPKEGPSILRIQQVVRGDSAAYFCASSLNRNSYNSPLHFGNGTRLTVT.

J is TRBJ2-1 and V is TRBV5-1; 7 bases map to TRBD2. V trimming: 4 bases; J trimming: 2 bases; junction bases outside the gene matches: 6. The germline gives CDR1 SGHRS, CDR2 YFSETQ. The CDR3 extends over 15 amino acids. The CDR3 sequence: CASSAVLAAYNEQFF. The CDR3 coding sequence is TGCGCCAGCAGCGCGGTGCTAGCGGCCTACAATGAGCAGTTCTTC.

The chain links TRBV6-6 to TRBJ1-3; a possible D gene is TRBD1 (6 bases). The CDR3 is 15 residues long. Germline lookup yields CDR1 MNHNY and CDR2 SVGAGI (reference sequence). Trimming pared 8 bases from V and 0 bases from J, leaving 14 bases between. This CDR3 reads CASRGQRRSGNTIYF. Here the CDR3 DNA reads TGTGCCAGCCGTGGACAGAGGCGCTCTGGAAACACCATATATTTT.

J is TRBJ2-7 and V is TRBV5-1, with 9 bases identical to TRBD2. Germline loops: CDR1 SGHRS, CDR2 YFSETQ. The CDR3 covers 14 residues. With V trimmed by 3 bases and J by 5 bases, 6 bases remained unmatched. The CDR3 DNA sequence: TGCGCCAGCAGCTCTTCCGGGACTAGCAACGAGCAGTACTTC. It yields the protein CASSSSGTSNEQYF. Variable domain in full (rest from reference TRBV5-1 and TRBJ2-7): KAGVTQTPRYLIKTRGQQVTLSCSPISGHRSVSWYQQTPGQGLQFLFEYFSETQRNKGNFPGRFSGRQFSNSRSEMNVSTLELGDSALYLCASSSSGTSNEQYFGPGTRLTVT.

The CDR3 DNA reads TGTGCCAGCAGCCCTCGTTCTAGCGGGAGGATTGGCGAGCAGTACTTC. Its translation is CASSPRSSGRIGEQYF. The chain employs TRBV9 and TRBJ2-7; TRBD2 agrees at 11 bases. The CDR3 totals 16 residues. The J segment lost 6 bases and the V segment lost 4 bases, leaving 12 bases of the junction unmatched. Germline V lookup: CDR1 SGDLS, CDR2 YYNGEE.

The genes are TRBV5-1 and TRBJ2-5; D may be TRBD2 (6 bases). In germline, CDR1 is SGHRS, CDR2 YFSETQ. Trimming pared 9 bases from V and 1 base from J, leaving 13 bases between. The CDR3 is 13 residues long. The DNA of the CDR3 is TGCGCCAAGCGCGGGGAGAGCCAAGAGACCCAGTACTTC. As protein: CAKRGESQETQYF.

The rearrangement joins TRBV21-1 to TRBJ1-3; the table assigns TRBD1, which was not confirmed against the DNA. TRBV21-1 is shown as a pseudogene. The CDR3 spans 16 residues. CDR3 loop: CASSKGEGGSGNTIYF. The CDR3 bases are TGTGCCAGCAGCAAAGGTGAAGGGGGCTCTGGAAACACCATATATTTT.

This chain links TRBV28 with TRBJ2-5; the D gene is possibly TRBD2 (6 bases). V lost 4 bases and J lost 3, with 12 bases in between. This CDR3 has 14 amino acids. Germline V lookup: CDR1 MDHEN, CDR2 SYDVKM. The CDR3 nucleotides read TGTGCCAGCAGTTCCCGGGAGTTGGAAGAGACCCAGTACTTC. This codes for CASSSRELEETQYF.

This chain joins TRBV28 and TRBJ2-1; D remains unclear. CDR1 is MDHEN and CDR2 is SYDVKM in the germline V gene. The CDR3 covers 13 residues. V lost 2 bases, J lost 7 bases, and 9 bases lay in between. Here the CDR3 reads CASSLNTLNEQFF. CDR3 in DNA: TGTGCCAGCAGTTTAAACACCTTGAATGAGCAGTTCTTC.

The chain uses TRBV6-5 and TRBJ1-2; 7 bases match TRBD1. V was pared by 6 bases and J by 8 bases, with 9 bases of the junction left unmatched. CDR1 is MNHEY, CDR2 SVGAGI, per germline. The CDR3 contains 13 residues. The CDR3 spells CASRNPGQKGYTF. In DNA form, the CDR3 reads TGTGCCAGCAGAAACCCGGGACAGAAAGGCTACACCTTC.

The J gene is TRBJ1-2, the V gene TRBV6-5; the match to TRBD1 covers 7 bases. From germline, CDR1 is MNHEY and CDR2 SVGAGI. Trimming took 2 bases from V and 7 from J; bases not matched to a gene: 4. The CDR3 sequence is 13 residues long. DNA of the CDR3: TGTGCCAGCAGTTACCAGACAGGGAGTGGCTACACCTTC. Amino acid sequence: CASSYQTGSGYTF.

The gene calls are TRBV11-1 and TRBJ2-7; tentative D call: TRBD1 (5 bases). CDR3 length equals 14 residues. CDR1 and CDR2 from the germline V gene are SGHAT and FQDESV (reference sequence). Trimming pared 1 base from V and 3 bases from J, leaving 10 bases between. The CDR3 bases are TGTGCCAGCAGCTTAGACCAGGGCTTCTACGAGCAGTACTTC. Its translation is CASSLDQGFYEQYF.

The V call is TRBV11-3, the J call TRBJ2-1; 9 bases line up with TRBD1. This CDR3 spans 17 amino acids. Trimming at V came to 4 bases and at J to 5 bases, leaving 12 bases not matched to a gene. Germline CDR1 reads SGHNT; CDR2 reads YENEEA. Here the CDR3 DNA reads TGTGCCAGCAGCTCAATCAATACAGGGGGCCCAGACAATGAGCAGTTCTTC. Protein: CASSSINTGGPDNEQFF.

This clone is medium-sized by share. The chain carries TRBV6-5 and TRBJ2-7, with 11 bases lining up with TRBD2. Trimming at V came to 7 bases and at J to 3 bases, leaving 2 bases not matched to a gene. This CDR3 has 13 amino acids. Per germline, CDR1 MNHEY and CDR2 SVGAGI. This CDR3 reads CASTTSGSYEQYF. CDR3 coding DNA: TGTGCCAGCACAACTAGCGGGAGCTACGAGCAGTACTTC.